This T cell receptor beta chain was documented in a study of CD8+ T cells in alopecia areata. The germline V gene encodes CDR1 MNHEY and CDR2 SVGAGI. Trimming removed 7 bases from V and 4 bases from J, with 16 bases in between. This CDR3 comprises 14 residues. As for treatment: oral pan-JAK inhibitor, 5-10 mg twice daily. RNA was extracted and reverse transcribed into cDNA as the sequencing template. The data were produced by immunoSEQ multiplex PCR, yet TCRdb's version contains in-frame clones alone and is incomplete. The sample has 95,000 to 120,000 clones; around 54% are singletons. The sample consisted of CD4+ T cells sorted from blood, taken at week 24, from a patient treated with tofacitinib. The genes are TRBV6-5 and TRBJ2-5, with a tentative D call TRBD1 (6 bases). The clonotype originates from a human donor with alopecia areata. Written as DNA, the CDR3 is TGTGCCAGCAAGATAGCAGGGGCGGCAGAGACCCAGTACTTC. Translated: CASKIAGAAETQYF.